Below, 16 T cell receptor beta chains from the same sample are listed, as sequenced in a study of shared clonotypes between healthy human individuals (TCRdb year 2020). The method behind the library was the immunoSEQ multiplex PCR assay. In its TCRdb copy, this immuneACCESS table keeps in-frame sequences only and misses some clones. Where compared with another copy, unresolved V genes explain less than half of these, and the others have no known cause. Recorded for this sample are some 980,000 clones; 60% to 85% of them occurred a single time. The ten largest clones capture approximately 1.5% of the sample. Sequencing was carried out using memory CD4+ T cells sorted from blood. What the cell subset or site label conveys for this sample: CD45RA-negative fraction. These receptors were collected from a man aged 18 to 29 in good health.

The rearrangement joins TRBV11-1 to TRBJ2-5, with TRBD1 as a possible D gene (6 bases). V was cut by 1 base and J by 0 bases, with 9 bases left in between. From germline, CDR1 is SGHAT and CDR2 FQDESV (reference sequence). The length of the CDR3 is 15 residues. Written as DNA, the CDR3 is TGTGCCAGCAGCTTAGGGGACAAAAACCAAGAGACCCAGTACTTC. Translation: CASSLGDKNQETQYF.

J is TRBJ1-5 and V is TRBV2; maybe TRBD1 (5 bases). V was pared by 6 bases and J by 3 bases, with 12 bases between. Germline-derived CDR1 and CDR2 are SNHLY and FYNNEI. CDR3 size: 14 residues. The CDR3 spells CASSPQGDNQPQHF. In nucleotides, the CDR3 is TGTGCCAGCAGCCCCCAGGGTGACAATCAGCCCCAGCATTTT.

In its sample, this clone was seen a few times. This rearrangement joins TRBV7-2 to TRBJ2-3; no clear D. V was cut by 7 bases and J by 0 bases, with 11 bases left in between. The length of the CDR3 is 14 residues. The germline V gene encodes CDR1 SGHTA and CDR2 FQGNSA. In DNA form, the CDR3 reads TGTGCCAGCACGCCAGTCCCAAGCACAGATACGCAGTATTTT. Translation: CASTPVPSTDTQYF. The full variable domain, rest sourced from reference TRBV7-2 and TRBJ2-3, is GAGVSQSPSNKVTEKGKDVELRCDPISGHTALYWYRQSLGQGLEFLIYFQGNSAPDKSGLPSDRFSAERTGGSVSTLTIQRTQQEDSAVYLCASTPVPSTDTQYFGPGTRLTVL.

The V and J genes are TRBV11-3 and TRBJ1-4; no firm D call. V was shortened by 5 bases and J by 7 bases, with 14 bases between the two germline ends. CDR1 and CDR2 from the germline V gene are SGHNT and YENEEA. CDR3 length: 14 amino acids. The CDR3 DNA sequence: TGTGCCAGCAGCCCCTACTTCTACGGTGAAAAACTGTTTTTT. It translates to CASSPYFYGEKLFF. The full variable domain, completed using reference TRBV11-3 and TRBJ1-4, is EAGVVQSPRYKIIEKKQPVAFWCNPISGHNTLYWYLQNLGQGPELLIRYENEEAVDDSQLPKDRFSAERLKGVDSTLKIQPAELGDSAVYLCASSPYFYGEKLFFGSGTQLSVL.

The chain recombines TRBV7-2 with TRBJ2-3, with 7 bases identical to TRBD2. J gave up 0 bases and V 11 bases, and 8 bases lay outside the gene matches. Germline V gene sequence: CDR1 SGHTA, CDR2 FQGNSA. The CDR3 is 14 amino acids. In DNA form, the CDR3 reads TGTGCCTCACTCACGGGACTAAGCACAGATACGCAGTATTTT. This gives the protein CASLTGLSTDTQYF.

This rearrangement joins TRBV18 to TRBJ1-1; the D is unclear. Trimming stripped 0 bases from V and 1 base from J, with 9 bases between. CDR1 and CDR2 (germline): KGHSH, LQKENI. The CDR3 length is 15 residues. CDR3 loop: CASSPPTGQNTEAFF. CDR3 coding DNA: TGTGCCAGCTCACCACCGACTGGCCAGAACACTGAAGCTTTCTTT.

The table lists this clone with a count of one. V gene TRBV10-2 combines with J gene TRBJ2-7, with TRBD2 matching 14 bases. This CDR3 has 14 amino acids. The germline gives CDR1 WSHSY, CDR2 SAAADI. V lost 6 bases to trimming and J lost 3 bases; unmatched junction nucleotides: 1. The CDR3 protein is CASRGTSGGYEQYF. The CDR3 nucleotides read TGCGCCAGCAGGGGGACTAGCGGGGGCTACGAGCAGTACTTC.

In its sample, this clone was seen once. This specimen includes other DNA sequences encoding the same CDR3. The chain combines TRBV6-1 with TRBJ1-6; tentative D call: TRBD1 (5 bases). V lost 3 bases and J lost 6, with 9 bases in between. The CDR3 spans 14 residues. Looked up from germline, CDR1 is MNHNS and CDR2 is SASEGT. The CDR3 region has the DNA TGTGCCAGCAGTGAGGTCGGGGGTAATTCACCCCTCCACTTT. Its translation is CASSEVGGNSPLHF.

The chain uses TRBV6-1 and TRBJ1-2, with D possibly being TRBD1 (6 bases). CDR3 length: 13 residues. CDR1 and CDR2 from the germline V gene are MNHNS and SASEGT. V shed 4 bases and J shed 7 bases, with 13 bases lying between them. The CDR3 region has the DNA TGTGCCAGCAGTGTGTCAGGGGCGGCTGGCTACACCTTC. As protein: CASSVSGAAGYTF.

The V and J genes are TRBV28 and TRBJ2-1; 9 nucleotides match TRBD2. CDR3 size: 14 residues. J was trimmed by 5 bases and V by 5 bases; bases with no gene match: 4. CDR1 and CDR2 from the germline V gene are MDHEN and SYDVKM. This CDR3 reads CASSQGLANNEQFF. CDR3 bases: TGTGCCAGCAGTCAGGGACTAGCAAACAATGAGCAGTTCTTC. Filled out from reference TRBV28 and TRBJ2-1, the complete variable domain reads DVKVTQSSRYLVKRTGEKVFLECVQDMDHENMFWYRQDPGLGLRLIYFSYDVKMKEKGDIPEGYSVSREKKERFSLILESASTNQTSMYLCASSQGLANNEQFFGPGTRLTVL.

The chain recombines TRBV4-1 with TRBJ2-7, with D uncertain. The germline CDR1 and CDR2 sequences are MGHRA and YSYEKL. Trimming stripped 4 bases from V and 0 bases from J, with 16 bases between. The CDR3 loop spans 16 amino acids. CDR3 sequence: CASSPTPSPSSYEQYF. CDR3 nucleotides: TGCGCCAGCAGCCCCACCCCCAGTCCTAGCTCCTACGAGCAGTACTTC.

The chain recombines TRBV18 with TRBJ1-2; TRBD1 matches at 9 bases. Germline trimming cut 2 bases from V and 8 bases from J; bases unmatched to any gene: 6. The CDR3 contains 14 residues. Per germline, CDR1 KGHSH and CDR2 LQKENI. CDR3 region: CASSPGQGTRGYTF. In DNA form, the CDR3 reads TGTGCCAGCTCACCAGGACAGGGGACCCGAGGCTACACCTTC. The full variable domain, rest sourced from reference TRBV18 and TRBJ1-2, is NAGVMQNPRHLVRRRGQEARLRCSPMKGHSHVYWYRQLPEEGLKFMVYLQKENIIDESGMPKERFSAEFPKEGPSILRIQQVVRGDSAAYFCASSPGQGTRGYTFGSGTRLTVV.

The V gene is TRBV19, the J gene TRBJ1-1, with D unresolved. This CDR3 contains 14 residues. The germline CDR1 and CDR2 sequences are LNHDA and SQIVND (reference sequence). The V end was cut by 5 bases, the J end by 3 bases, with 13 bases between. The CDR3 DNA reads as TGTGCCAGTAGTTCCCCACAACAGTACACTGAAGCTTTCTTT. Amino acids: CASSSPQQYTEAFF. Full variable domain (remainder filled in from reference TRBV19 and TRBJ1-1): DGGITQSPKYLFRKEGQNVTLSCEQNLNHDAMYWYRQDPGQGLRLIYYSQIVNDFQKGDIAEGYSVSREKKESFPLTVTSAQKNPTAFYLCASSSPQQYTEAFFGQGTRLTVV.

This chain joins TRBV9 and TRBJ2-2; 10 nucleotides match TRBD1. The CDR3 has 16 residues. The junction had 7 bases not matched to a gene; V was cut back by 3 bases and J by 5 bases. Germline CDR1 SGDLS, CDR2 YYNGEE. The CDR3 coding sequence is TGTGCCAGCAGCGAGTGGACAGGGGGACGGACCGGGGAGCTGTTTTTT. This sequence encodes CASSEWTGGRTGELFF. Full variable domain (missing parts from reference TRBV9 and TRBJ2-2): DSGVTQTPKHLITATGQRVTLRCSPRSGDLSVYWYQQSLDQGLQFLIQYYNGEERAKGNILERFSAQQFPDLHSELNLSSLELGDSALYFCASSEWTGGRTGELFFGEGSRLTVL.

V gene TRBV25-1 combines with J gene TRBJ1-1, with D uncertain. The CDR3 runs 13 residues. In germline, CDR1 is MGHDK, CDR2 SYGVNS. V lost 5 bases and J 4 bases, leaving 11 bases between the germline ends. The CDR3 here is CASSPPVGTEAFF. The CDR3 bases are TGTGCCAGCAGTCCCCCGGTGGGCACTGAAGCTTTCTTT.

The rearrangement joins TRBV9 to TRBJ1-1; D might be TRBD1 (6 bases). The ends were cut back, 4 bases at V and 3 bases at J, with 13 bases in the middle. CDR1 and CDR2 (germline): SGDLS, YYNGEE. The CDR3 length is 14 residues. The CDR3 reads CASSPIGGYTEAFF. CDR3 nucleotides: TGTGCCAGCAGCCCGATAGGGGGGTACACTGAAGCTTTCTTT.